These 22 T cell receptor beta chains share one sample of origin, sequenced in a study of blood T cell repertoires in COVID-19. Only in-frame clones appear in the TCRdb table, and some are missing; sequencing was by immunoSEQ multiplex PCR. The sample lists under 200,000 clones, about four fifths occurring once. The sequenced sample consisted of peripheral blood. Receptors originate from a man in his 70s with active or convalescent COVID-19.

J is TRBJ1-4 and V is TRBV5-5; unclear D gene. From germline, CDR1 is SGHKS and CDR2 YYEKEE (reference sequence). V was cut by 4 bases and J by 4 bases, with 11 bases left in between. The CDR3 loop spans 14 amino acids. CDR3 protein: CASSPDTYNEKLFF. Written as DNA, the CDR3 is TGTGCCAGCAGCCCCGACACCTATAATGAAAAACTGTTTTTT.

This rearrangement joins TRBV7-9 to TRBJ2-5; D is possibly TRBD1 (5 bases). V lost 1 base to trimming and J lost 1 base, with 13 bases between them. The CDR3 runs 16 residues. Germline V gene data show CDR1 as SEHNR and CDR2 as FQNEAQ (reference sequence). CDR3 in amino acids: CASSLDVGHTQETQYF. The CDR3 DNA sequence: TGTGCCAGCAGCTTAGATGTTGGACATACCCAAGAGACCCAGTACTTC.

The CDR3 DNA reads as TGTGCCAGTCGAGGGGACAGGGGATTGGAGACCCAGTACTTC. Its translation: CASRGDRGLETQYF. The chain carries TRBV6-5 and TRBJ2-5, with TRBD1 identical over 10 bases. Trimming removed 9 bases from V and 5 bases from J; junction bases left unmatched: 9. The CDR3 is 14 residues long. Germline CDR1 is MNHEY and CDR2 is SVGAGI.

The J gene is TRBJ1-1, the V gene TRBV4-1; no clear D gene. The germline CDR1 and CDR2 sequences are MGHRA and YSYEKL. The V end lost 2 bases, the J end lost 1 base, and 8 bases lay between the germline ends. The CDR3 has 14 residues. The CDR3 region is CASSQYGGNTEAFF. DNA for the CDR3: TGCGCCAGCAGCCAATACGGAGGGAACACTGAAGCTTTCTTT.

The chain uses TRBV19 and TRBJ1-1, with 7 bases aligning to TRBD1. After removal of 5 bases from V and 1 base from J, the junction contained 4 bases not matched to a gene. The CDR3 extends over 14 amino acids. In germline, CDR1 is LNHDA, CDR2 SQIVND (reference sequence). This CDR3 reads CASSPRTGNTEAFF. CDR3 DNA: TGTGCCAGTAGTCCCCGGACAGGGAACACTGAAGCTTTCTTT.

This clone was observed at least ten times. The chain joins TRBV4-1 to TRBJ2-3; no reliable D call. This CDR3 comprises 15 residues. CDR1 and CDR2 from the germline V gene are MGHRA and YSYEKL. V gave up 3 bases and J gave up 0 bases, with 10 bases separating them. The CDR3: CASSHQTSSTDTQYF. The CDR3 region has the DNA TGCGCCAGCAGCCATCAAACTTCTAGCACAGATACGCAGTATTTT.

This clone turned up a few times. The rearrangement links TRBV30 to TRBJ2-4, with 10 bases matching TRBD2. J lost 8 bases, V lost 4 bases, and 5 bases had no gene match. Germline V lookup: CDR1 GTSNPN, CDR2 SVGIG (reference sequence). CDR3 length: 13 residues. The CDR3 loop is CAWMASGSDIQYF. The CDR3 nucleotides read TGTGCCTGGATGGCTAGCGGGAGTGACATTCAGTACTTC.

J is TRBJ2-4 and V is TRBV7-9, with TRBD1 matching over 7 bases. The CDR3 sequence is 14 residues long. CDR1 SEHNR and CDR2 FQNEAQ come from the germline V gene (reference sequence). V shed 4 bases, J shed 6 bases, and the junction held 6 bases outside the gene matches. CDR3 residues: CASSWGQTVNIQYF. For the CDR3, the DNA is TGTGCCAGCAGCTGGGGACAGACCGTAAACATTCAGTACTTC.

J is TRBJ1-2 and V is TRBV5-1; the match to TRBD1 covers 8 bases. Germline lookup yields CDR1 SGHRS and CDR2 YFSETQ. With V trimmed by 3 bases and J by 4 bases, 8 bases remained unmatched. This CDR3 is built from 15 residues. The CDR3 DNA reads as TGCGCCAGCAGCTCAACGACAGGGGCGGGCTATGGCTACACCTTC. Translating it yields CASSSTTGAGYGYTF.

The rearrangement uses TRBV18 and TRBJ1-5; D gene uncertain. The length of the CDR3 is 13 residues. From germline, CDR1 is KGHSH and CDR2 LQKENI. V was pared by 0 bases and J by 6 bases, with 6 bases between. The CDR3 region is CASSPPGGQPQHF. The CDR3 DNA is TGTGCCAGCTCACCACCCGGAGGTCAGCCCCAGCATTTT.

The chain employs TRBV25-1 and TRBJ1-5, with a possible D match to TRBD1 (5 bases). Germline V CDR1 and CDR2: MGHDK, SYGVNS. The CDR3 extends over 13 amino acids. V shed 7 bases and J shed 5 bases, with 12 bases lying between them. CDR3 in amino acids: CASTPGGDQPQHF. The CDR3 nucleotides read TGTGCCAGCACACCGGGAGGGGATCAGCCCCAGCATTTT.

V and J are TRBV19 and TRBJ1-2; a weak D match, TRBD1 (5 bases). V lost 4 bases and J 2 bases, leaving 11 bases between the germline ends. The V gene's germline CDR1 is LNHDA and CDR2 SQIVND (reference sequence). The CDR3 totals 14 residues. The CDR3 nucleotides are TGTGCCAGTAGTAATGGCGGGGGAAACTATGGCTACACCTTC. It yields the protein CASSNGGGNYGYTF.

The rearrangement links TRBV30 to TRBJ1-1; D remains unclear. This CDR3 comprises 15 residues. Trimming removed 3 bases at V and 0 bases at J, with 14 bases between. CDR1 and CDR2 from the germline V gene are GTSNPN and SVGIG (reference sequence). The CDR3 nucleotides are TGTGCCTGGAGGAGGGAGGCAGCACTGAACACTGAAGCTTTCTTT. It specifies CAWRREAALNTEAFF.

The J gene is TRBJ1-6, the V gene TRBV4-2; D may be TRBD1 (6 bases). Per the germline V gene, CDR1 is LGHNA and CDR2 is YNFKEQ. Trimming removed 4 bases from V and 7 bases from J, with 11 bases in between. The CDR3 totals 14 residues. For the CDR3, the DNA is TGTGCCAGCAGCCGGGACACCAAGAATTCACCCCTCCACTTT. Its translation: CASSRDTKNSPLHF.

The V call is TRBV5-1, the J call TRBJ2-1; possibly TRBD2 for D (5 bases). This CDR3 spans 16 amino acids. V was shortened by 1 base and J by 5 bases, with 16 bases between the two germline ends. Germline CDR1 and CDR2: SGHRS and YFSETQ. CDR3 residues: CASSLMAGAGHNEQFF. CDR3 nucleotide sequence: TGCGCCAGCAGCTTGATGGCGGGCGCGGGCCACAATGAGCAGTTCTTC.

The chain couples TRBV28 to TRBJ1-1; D perhaps matches TRBD1 (6 bases). Germline loops: CDR1 MDHEN, CDR2 SYDVKM. This CDR3 has 14 amino acids. V lost 4 bases, J lost 4 bases, and 13 bases lay in between. The CDR3 region is CASSSVGGPTEAFF. In nucleotides, the CDR3 is TGTGCCAGCAGTTCCGTGGGGGGGCCCACTGAAGCTTTCTTT.

This CDR3 reads CASTSGDGYTF. DNA of the CDR3: TGTGCCAGCACCTCAGGGGATGGCTACACCTTC. The genes are TRBV6-6 and TRBJ1-2, with D perhaps TRBD1 (6 bases). Germline CDR1 is MNHNY and CDR2 is SVGAGI (reference sequence). CDR3 size: 11 residues. The V and J ends lost 7 bases and 6 bases respectively, with 9 bases between them.

The chain recombines TRBV2 with TRBJ2-5; TRBD1 might be the D (5 bases). V dropped 4 bases and J dropped 2 bases, with 14 bases sitting between them. The CDR3 totals 15 residues. The germline CDR1 and CDR2 sequences are SNHLY and FYNNEI. CDR3 amino acids: CASSGQGRVQETQYF. The CDR3 DNA reads TGTGCCAGCAGTGGTCAGGGTAGGGTACAAGAGACCCAGTACTTC.

The chain recombines TRBV6-5 with TRBJ1-6, with 8 bases matching TRBD1. Per germline, CDR1 MNHEY and CDR2 SVGAGI. This CDR3 comprises 14 residues. After removal of 7 bases from V and 6 bases from J, the junction contained 5 bases not matched to a gene. In DNA form, the CDR3 reads TGTGCCAGCACTGGGACAGGCCGTAATTCACCCCTCCACTTT. It is translated as CASTGTGRNSPLHF.

V is TRBV12-5 and J is TRBJ2-2, with 9 bases identical to TRBD2. V lost 2 bases and J lost 1; bases outside the gene matches: 5. Germline CDR1 is LGHNT and CDR2 is FRNRAP. CDR3 length: 17 amino acids. CDR3 region: CASGLSSSGMNTGELFF. The CDR3 DNA follows: TGTGCTAGTGGTTTGTCTTCTAGCGGGATGAACACCGGGGAGCTGTTTTTT.

The rearrangement links TRBV11-2 to TRBJ2-1; D gene ambiguous. CDR3 length: 14 amino acids. Germline lookup yields CDR1 SGHAT and CDR2 FQNNGV. Trimming cost V 0 bases and J 3 bases, with 6 bases left between them. The CDR3 sequence is CASSLEGSYNEQFF. The CDR3 DNA follows: TGTGCCAGCAGCTTAGAGGGCAGCTACAATGAGCAGTTCTTC.

J is TRBJ1-1 and V is TRBV7-8, with TRBD1 identical over 9 bases. Germline CDR1 reads SGHVS; CDR2 reads FQNEAQ. With V trimmed by 0 bases and J by 4 bases, 0 bases remained unmatched. The CDR3 sequence is 14 residues long. The chain's CDR3 is CASSLATGGTEAFF. The CDR3 DNA sequence: TGTGCCAGCAGCTTAGCGACAGGGGGCACTGAAGCTTTCTTT.